This T cell receptor (beta chain) derives from a study of blood T cell repertoires in COVID-19. Study in general: From T cells, B-cell-depleted T cells, or PBMCs came the material, which was cDNA or gDNA.

This clone was counted once. Only in-frame clones appear in the TCRdb table, and some are missing; sequencing was by immunoSEQ multiplex PCR. The data contain fewer than 200,000 clones, nearly 90% of them singletons. The clonotype was recovered from a man in his 60s with active or convalescent COVID-19. The sequencing sample was made of peripheral blood.

The CDR3 DNA reads TGCGCCAGCAGCTCCGGGACAGGGTTCACAGATACGCAGTATTTT. Its translation: CASSSGTGFTDTQYF. The genes are TRBV5-1 and TRBJ2-3; 9 nucleotides align to TRBD1. V was clipped by 3 bases and J by 2 bases; unmatched bases: 4. CDR3 size: 15 residues. The germline V gene encodes CDR1 SGHRS and CDR2 YFSETQ.